This is a list of T cell receptor beta chains from one sample in a study of T cell repertoires in cytomegalovirus infection. TCRdb recomputed calls from the reads with MiXCR, one row per CDR3 protein. The data show hundreds of thousands of distinct CDR3 sequences, with about 33% seen just once and 15% to 20% held by the top ten. For these TCRs, the target antigens are not known. The source material was cultured PBMCs, sampled from culture after CMV antigen stimulation. All receptors come from a human donor in good health (CMV status not recorded). Some clones in this sample may be carry-over from other donors' samples. The CDR3 runs from the conserved cysteine through the conserved F or W. The order of the fields is CDR3 DNA, CDR3 protein, J gene, D gene, V gene, clone size. D genes are given only for firm matches. Not all rows give a size; the values are once, few, many and, for expanded clones, a class.

TGTGCCAGCAGCTTAGGGATTAACGGTTTAGGCAATCAGCCCCAGCATTTT	CASSLGINGLGNQPQHF	TRBJ1-5	NA	TRBV7-9	few
TGCGCCAGCAGCTTCGCGGGGTTCTCTGGAAACACCATATATTTT	CASSFAGFSGNTIYF	TRBJ1-3	NA	TRBV5-1	few
TGTGCCAGCAGAGCAGGACCAAACGGGGGCTACACCTTC	CASRAGPNGGYTF	TRBJ1-2	NA	TRBV12-3/TRBV12-4	NA
TGTGCCAGCCTGGGTCAAGAGACCCAGTACTTC	CASLGQETQYF	TRBJ2-5	NA	TRBV7-8	few
TGTGCCAGCACCGGGCCGTCCTGGCGAGAGACCCAGTACTTC	CASTGPSWRETQYF	TRBJ2-5	NA	TRBV6-2/TRBV6-3	NA
TGCAGCGGAGGGAGGGGCTCTAGCACAGATACGCAGTATTTT	CSGGRGSSTDTQYF	TRBJ2-3	TRBD2	TRBV20-1	few
TGCGCCAGCAGCCAAGGATTTACGAGCACAGATACGCAGTATTTT	CASSQGFTSTDTQYF	TRBJ2-3	NA	TRBV4-3	few
TGTGCCAGCAGTGCCATGGCGGGAGTGTTTGTTGAGACCCAGTACTTC	CASSAMAGVFVETQYF	TRBJ2-5	TRBD2	TRBV7-2	many
TGTGCCACCAGTGATCCCAAAAACGGACAGGACCAAGAGACCCAGTACTTC	CATSDPKNGQDQETQYF	TRBJ2-5	TRBD1	TRBV24-1	few
TGTGCCAGCTCACCACCTGGGAGCGCCTACACAGATACGCAGTATTTT	CASSPPGSAYTDTQYF	TRBJ2-3	NA	TRBV18	few
TGTGCCAGCAGCGCGGGCATGGGACAGATGAACACTGAAGCTTTCTTT	CASSAGMGQMNTEAFF	TRBJ1-1	TRBD1	TRBV9	NA
TGTGCCAGCAGCTCAACCTACCCATCTACTAGCGGGAGGGCCAAGAGGACAGATACGCAGTATTTT	CASSSTYPSTSGRAKRTDTQYF	TRBJ2-3	TRBD2	TRBV7-2	many
TGTGCCAGTAGTATTTTGCTAGCGGGAGATGAGCAGTTCTTC	CASSILLAGDEQFF	TRBJ2-1	TRBD2	TRBV19	NA
TGTGCCAGCAGCTTACTCGGCTACGAGCGGTACTTC	CASSLLGYERYF	TRBJ2-7	NA	TRBV7-2	once
TGCGCCAGCAGCTCCCGACTTGATGCGACTAATGAAAAACTGTTTTTT	CASSSRLDATNEKLFF	TRBJ1-4	NA	TRBV4-3	many
TGTGCCAGCGGCTCCTCCGGGACAGGGATCTATGGCTACACCTTC	CASGSSGTGIYGYTF	TRBJ1-2	TRBD1	TRBV27	NA
TGTGCCAGCAGCGTAGAGTTAGCGGGAGATACGTTGAGAGATACGCAGTATTTT	CASSVELAGDTLRDTQYF	TRBJ2-3	TRBD2	TRBV9	NA
TGTGCCAGCACCTTAACTAGCGGGAGTTTTGAGACCCAGTACTTC	CASTLTSGSFETQYF	TRBJ2-5	TRBD2	TRBV7-2	few
TGTGCCAGCAGTTATACCGGGACTATTAGTGAGCAGTTCTTC	CASSYTGTISEQFF	TRBJ2-1	TRBD2	TRBV27	few
TGTGCCAGCAGCTCTGAGCGGGAGGGTAACCATGAGCAGTTCTTC	CASSSEREGNHEQFF	TRBJ2-1	TRBD2	TRBV5-6	few
TGTGCCAGCAGCCAAGAGGTGCAGACGGGAGGAATGAACACTGAAGCTTTCTTT	CASSQEVQTGGMNTEAFF	TRBJ1-1	NA	TRBV4-2	many
TGTGCCAGTAAACACACAGGGTTGAGGTACAATGGCTACACCTTC	CASKHTGLRYNGYTF	TRBJ1-2	NA	TRBV19	NA
TGTGCCAGTAGTGCTAGCGGGAGTTCCGAGCAGTTCTTC	CASSASGSSEQFF	TRBJ2-1	TRBD2	TRBV19	few